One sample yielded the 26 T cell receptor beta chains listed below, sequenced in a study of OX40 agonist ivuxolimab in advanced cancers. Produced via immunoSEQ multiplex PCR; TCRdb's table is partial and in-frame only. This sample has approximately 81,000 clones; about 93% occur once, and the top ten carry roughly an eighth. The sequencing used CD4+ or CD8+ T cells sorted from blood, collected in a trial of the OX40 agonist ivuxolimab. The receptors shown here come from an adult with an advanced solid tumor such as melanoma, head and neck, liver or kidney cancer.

The CDR3 reads CASSSFSPPGSYEQYF. For the CDR3, the DNA is TGTGCCAGCAGCTCTTTTTCACCCCCGGGGAGCTACGAGCAGTACTTC. The J gene is TRBJ2-7, the V gene TRBV6-6; D is perhaps TRBD2 (5 bases). Germline V gene data show CDR1 as MNHNY and CDR2 as SVGAGI (reference sequence). V lost 6 bases, J lost 3 bases, and 21 bases lay in between. The CDR3 sequence is 16 residues long.

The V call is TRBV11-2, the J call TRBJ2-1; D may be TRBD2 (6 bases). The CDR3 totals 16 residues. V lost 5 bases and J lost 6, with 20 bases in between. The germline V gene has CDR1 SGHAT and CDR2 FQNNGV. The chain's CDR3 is CASSPLGGRSRNEQFF. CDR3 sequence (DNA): TGTGCCAGCAGCCCCCTTGGGGGGAGAAGTCGCAATGAGCAGTTCTTC.

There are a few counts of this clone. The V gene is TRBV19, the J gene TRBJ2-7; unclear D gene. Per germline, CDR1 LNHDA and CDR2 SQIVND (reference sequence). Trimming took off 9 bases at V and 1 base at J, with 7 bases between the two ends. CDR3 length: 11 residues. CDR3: CASESSYEQYF. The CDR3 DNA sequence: TGTGCCAGCGAGTCGTCCTACGAGCAGTACTTC.

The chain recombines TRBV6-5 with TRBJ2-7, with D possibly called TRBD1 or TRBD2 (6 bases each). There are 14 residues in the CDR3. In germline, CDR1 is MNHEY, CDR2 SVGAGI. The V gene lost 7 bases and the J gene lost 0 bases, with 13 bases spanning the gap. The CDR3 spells CASTRGGASYEQYF. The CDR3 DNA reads TGTGCCAGCACCAGGGGCGGGGCCTCCTACGAGCAGTACTTC.

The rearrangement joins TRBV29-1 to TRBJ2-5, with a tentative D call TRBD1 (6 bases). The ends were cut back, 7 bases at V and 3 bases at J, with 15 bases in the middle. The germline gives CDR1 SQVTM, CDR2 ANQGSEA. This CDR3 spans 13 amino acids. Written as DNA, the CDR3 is TGCAGCGCTACAGGGTCCTGGGAAGAGACCCAGTACTTC. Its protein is CSATGSWEETQYF.

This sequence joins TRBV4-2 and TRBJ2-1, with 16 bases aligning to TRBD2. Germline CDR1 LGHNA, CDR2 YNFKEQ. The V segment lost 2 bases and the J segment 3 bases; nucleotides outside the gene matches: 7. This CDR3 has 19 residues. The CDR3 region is CASSQPGTSGRGLYNEQFF. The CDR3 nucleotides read TGTGCCAGCAGCCAACCCGGGACTAGCGGGAGGGGTCTCTACAATGAGCAGTTCTTC.

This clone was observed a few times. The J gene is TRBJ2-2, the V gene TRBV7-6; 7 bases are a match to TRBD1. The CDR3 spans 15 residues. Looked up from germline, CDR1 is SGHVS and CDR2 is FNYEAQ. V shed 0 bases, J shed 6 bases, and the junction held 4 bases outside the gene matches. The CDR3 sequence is CASSLARQGAGELFF. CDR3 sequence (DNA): TGTGCCAGCAGCTTAGCGCGGCAGGGGGCCGGGGAGCTGTTTTTT.

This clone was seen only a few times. The CDR3 sequence: CASSPGQLDQPQHF. The CDR3 DNA sequence: TGCGCCAGCAGCCCGGGACAGCTAGATCAGCCCCAGCATTTT. The V gene is TRBV4-1, the J gene TRBJ1-5; TRBD1 matches at 7 bases. V trimming: 4 bases; J trimming: 5 bases; junction bases outside the gene matches: 5. Germline values: CDR1 MGHRA, CDR2 YSYEKL. The CDR3 totals 14 residues.

CDR3 loop: CASRAFGTSGTDEQFF. The CDR3 bases are TGTGCCAGCCGAGCGTTCGGGACTAGCGGGACCGATGAGCAGTTCTTC. The V gene is TRBV13, the J gene TRBJ2-1, with 13 bases identical to TRBD2. V lost 8 bases and J lost 8; bases outside the gene matches: 12. This CDR3 region has 16 residues. The germline V gene encodes CDR1 PRHDT and CDR2 FYEKMQ (reference sequence).

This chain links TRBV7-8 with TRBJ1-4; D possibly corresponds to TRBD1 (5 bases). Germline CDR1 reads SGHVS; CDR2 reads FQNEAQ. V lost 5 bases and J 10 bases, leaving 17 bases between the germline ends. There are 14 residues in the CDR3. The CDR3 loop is CASSQTTGGGKLFF. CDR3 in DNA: TGTGCCAGCAGCCAAACGACTGGTGGGGGAAAACTGTTTTTT.

Here the CDR3 reads CASSPTGGSRYEQYF. The CDR3 region has the DNA TGTGCCAGCAGCCCTACAGGGGGCTCTAGGTACGAGCAGTACTTC. V gene TRBV11-2 combines with J gene TRBJ2-7, with TRBD1 identical over 9 bases. This CDR3 is built from 15 residues. With 5 bases clipped from V and 4 bases from J, the junction kept 9 bases outside the gene matches. Germline values: CDR1 SGHAT, CDR2 FQNNGV.

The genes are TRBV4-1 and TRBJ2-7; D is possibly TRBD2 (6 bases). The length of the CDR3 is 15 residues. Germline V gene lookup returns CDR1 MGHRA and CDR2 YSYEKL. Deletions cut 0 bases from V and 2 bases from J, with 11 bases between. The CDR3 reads CASSQDYGGAYEQYF. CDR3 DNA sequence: TGCGCCAGCAGCCAAGATTACGGGGGAGCCTACGAGCAGTACTTC.

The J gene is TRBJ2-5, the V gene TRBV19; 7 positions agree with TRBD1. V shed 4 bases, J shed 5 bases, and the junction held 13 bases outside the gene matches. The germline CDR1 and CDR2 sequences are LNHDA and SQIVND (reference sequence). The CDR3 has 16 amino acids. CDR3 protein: CASSTNQDRVWETQYF. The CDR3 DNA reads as TGTGCCAGTAGTACGAACCAAGACAGGGTCTGGGAGACCCAGTACTTC. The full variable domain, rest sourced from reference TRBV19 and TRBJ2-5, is DGGITQSPKYLFRKEGQNVTLSCEQNLNHDAMYWYRQDPGQGLRLIYYSQIVNDFQKGDIAEGYSVSREKKESFPLTVTSAQKNPTAFYLCASSTNQDRVWETQYFGPGTRLLVL.

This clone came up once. CDR3 bases: TGTGCCAGCAGCCCCACAGGGGGCTTTTACGAGCAGTACTTC. Translated, it gives CASSPTGGFYEQYF. This rearrangement joins TRBV9 to TRBJ2-7; TRBD1 matches at 9 bases. V dropped 4 bases and J dropped 4; count of bases not matched to a gene: 6. CDR3 length: 14 amino acids. From germline, CDR1 is SGDLS and CDR2 YYNGEE.

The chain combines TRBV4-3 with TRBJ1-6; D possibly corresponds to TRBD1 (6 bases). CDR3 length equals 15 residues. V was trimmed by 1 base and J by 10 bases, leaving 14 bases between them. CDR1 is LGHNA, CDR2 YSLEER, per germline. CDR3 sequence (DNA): TGCGCCAGCAGCCAAGGAACAGGGCAGTGGTCACCCCTCCACTTT. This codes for CASSQGTGQWSPLHF.

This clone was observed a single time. The CDR3 region has the DNA TGTGCCAGCAGCTATTGGACTAGCGGGGGGGAGACCCAGTACTTC. Its protein product is CASSYWTSGGETQYF. The chain carries TRBV5-6 and TRBJ2-5; 14 nucleotides agree with TRBD2. The V gene's germline CDR1 is SGHDT and CDR2 YYEEEE. J was trimmed by 5 bases and V by 3 bases; bases with no gene match: 3. The CDR3 runs 15 residues. Drawing the rest from reference TRBV5-6 and TRBJ2-5, the complete variable domain is DAGVTQSPTHLIKTRGQQVTLRCSPKSGHDTVSWYQQALGQGPQFIFQYYEEEERQRGNFPDRFSGHQFPNYSSELNVNALLLGDSALYLCASSYWTSGGETQYFGPGTRLLVL.

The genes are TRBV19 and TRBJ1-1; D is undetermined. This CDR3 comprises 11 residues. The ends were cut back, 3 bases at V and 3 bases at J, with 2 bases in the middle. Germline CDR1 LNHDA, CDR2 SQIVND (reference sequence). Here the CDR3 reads CASSIYTEAFF. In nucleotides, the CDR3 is TGTGCCAGTAGTATTTACACTGAAGCTTTCTTT.

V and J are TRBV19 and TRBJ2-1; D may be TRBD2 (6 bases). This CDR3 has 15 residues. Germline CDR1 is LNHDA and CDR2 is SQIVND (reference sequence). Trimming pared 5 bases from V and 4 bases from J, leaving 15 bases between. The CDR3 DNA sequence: TGTGCCAGTAGTCACCCGGGAGAACATTACAATGAGCAGTTCTTC. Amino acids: CASSHPGEHYNEQFF.

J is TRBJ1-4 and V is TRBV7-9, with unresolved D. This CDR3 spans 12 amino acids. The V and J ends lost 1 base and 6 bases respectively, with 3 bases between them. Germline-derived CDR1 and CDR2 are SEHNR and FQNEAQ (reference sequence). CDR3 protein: CASSLVDEKLFF. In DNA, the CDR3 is TGTGCCAGCAGCTTAGTGGATGAAAAACTGTTTTTT.

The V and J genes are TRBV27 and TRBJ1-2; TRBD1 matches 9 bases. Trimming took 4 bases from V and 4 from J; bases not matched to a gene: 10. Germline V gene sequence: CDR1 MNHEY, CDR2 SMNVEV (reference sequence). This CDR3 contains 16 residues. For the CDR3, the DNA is TGTGCCAGCAGTTGGGCGGGAACAGGGGGCGCCTATGGCTACACCTTC. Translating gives CASSWAGTGGAYGYTF.

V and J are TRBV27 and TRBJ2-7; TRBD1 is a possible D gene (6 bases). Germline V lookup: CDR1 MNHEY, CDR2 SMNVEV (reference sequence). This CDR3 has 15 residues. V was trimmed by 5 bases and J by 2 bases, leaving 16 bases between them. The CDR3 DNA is TGTGCCAGCAGTGGGGCGGAGGACAGTCCCTACGAGCAGTACTTC. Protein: CASSGAEDSPYEQYF.

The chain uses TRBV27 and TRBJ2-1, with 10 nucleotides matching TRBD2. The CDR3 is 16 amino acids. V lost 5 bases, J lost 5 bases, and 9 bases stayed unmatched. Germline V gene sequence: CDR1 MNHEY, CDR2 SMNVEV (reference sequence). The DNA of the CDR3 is TGTGCCAGCAGTCCGGAGCGGGGGGGCTTGAACAATGAGCAGTTCTTC. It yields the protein CASSPERGGLNNEQFF.

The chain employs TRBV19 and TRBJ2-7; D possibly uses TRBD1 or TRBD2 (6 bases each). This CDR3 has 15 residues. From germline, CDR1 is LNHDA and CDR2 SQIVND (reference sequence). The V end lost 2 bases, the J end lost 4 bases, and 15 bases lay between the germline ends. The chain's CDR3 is CASSIFGGGGYEQYF. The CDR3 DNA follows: TGTGCCAGTAGTATATTCGGCGGAGGGGGTTACGAGCAGTACTTC.

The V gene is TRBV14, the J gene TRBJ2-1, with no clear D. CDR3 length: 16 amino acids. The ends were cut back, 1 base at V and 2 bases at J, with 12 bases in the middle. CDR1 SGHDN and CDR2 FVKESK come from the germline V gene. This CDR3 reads CASSQGAVRPYNEQFF. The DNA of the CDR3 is TGTGCCAGCAGCCAAGGTGCGGTCAGACCCTACAATGAGCAGTTCTTC.

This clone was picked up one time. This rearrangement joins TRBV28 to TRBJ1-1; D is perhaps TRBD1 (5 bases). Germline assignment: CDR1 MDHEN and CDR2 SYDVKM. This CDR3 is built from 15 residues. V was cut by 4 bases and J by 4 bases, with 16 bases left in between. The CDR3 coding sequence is TGTGCCAGCAGTTACCCTGGACACACCGTCACTGAAGCTTTCTTT. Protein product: CASSYPGHTVTEAFF.

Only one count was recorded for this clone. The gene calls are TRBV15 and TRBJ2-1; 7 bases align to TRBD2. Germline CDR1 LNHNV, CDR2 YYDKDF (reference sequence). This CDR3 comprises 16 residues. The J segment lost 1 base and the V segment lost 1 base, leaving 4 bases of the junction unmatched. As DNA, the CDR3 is TGTGCCACCAGCAGAGGCGGGAGCGGTTCCTACAATGAGCAGTTCTTC. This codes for CATSRGGSGSYNEQFF.